The clone carrying this TCR beta chain has a count of ten or more. Its matching antigen is unknown. The TCR beta library used iRepertoire HTBI primers with Arm-PCR amplification of CDR3. TCRdb used MiXCR to reprocess the multiplex PCR reads, holding one entry per CDR3 protein. The data hold a few hundred thousand distinct CDR3 sequences, with roughly a sixth observed a single time. This specimen belongs to a study of regulatory T cells in long-lasting Graves disease. General observations from the study: The TCR repertoire of persistent Graves' patients was less diverse than that of newly diagnosed ones.

This CDR3 is built from 16 residues. V gave up 1 base and J gave up 1 base, with 13 bases separating them. Looked up from germline, CDR1 is SGHNT and CDR2 is YENEEA. Stated time point: newly diagnosed GD, antithyroid drugs for less than 3 months. PBMC-extracted RNA yielded the TCR library. These data were also reused for a study on T cells in Graves' hyperthyroidism and ophthalmopathy. That report adds: Most clonotypes expanded in the thyroid (above 0.001) were also present in blood.

The rearrangement uses TRBV11-3 and TRBJ1-1; no clear D gene. The clonotype originates from a man between 40 and 49 years old with Graves disease. This material consisted of peripheral blood mononuclear cells (PBMCs), taken at new diagnosis, from a patient treated with antithyroid drugs. The CDR3 region has the DNA TGTGCCAGCAGCTTAGCTCACAGTATTTGGAACACTGAAGCTTTCTTT. Residues: CASSLAHSIWNTEAFF.